The T cell receptor (beta chain) described here comes from a study of post-analysis software for immune sequencing data. Notes on the study in general: Diversity measured as normalized Chao1 was significantly lower in multiple sclerosis patients than in controls. Those samples that were prepared in the same batch co-clustered strongly by F measure. TRBV5-6, TRBV5-1 and TRBV20-1 belonged to a set of a few TRBV segments that were more frequent in patients than controls.

In the case of this clonotype: What it binds is unknown.

TCR beta cDNA libraries had unique molecular identifiers. There were roughly 0.95 to 11 million T cells, and approximately 480,000 cDNA molecules came from them. TCRdb redid the calling of the PCR reads with MiXCR, one entry per CDR3 protein. The sample includes 700,000 to 800,000 distinct CDR3 sequences, roughly 29% seen only once; the top ten take around 0.55%. The CDR3 consists of 15 residues. Per germline, CDR1 MDHEN and CDR2 SYDVKM. The trim removed 5 bases at V and 4 bases at J, leaving 9 bases unmatched. The chain has TRBV28 and TRBJ1-2, with 8 bases matching TRBD1. Material for sequencing was blood. The receptor was derived from a girl aged 10 to 17 with multiple sclerosis. The CDR3: CASSPRDRSAYGYTF. CDR3 sequence (DNA): TGTGCCAGCAGTCCCCGGGACAGGTCGGCCTATGGCTACACCTTC.